This T cell receptor beta chain was retrieved from a study of human T cells and chemical hapten exposure. V dropped 6 bases and J dropped 5; count of bases not matched to a gene: 8. CDR1 is SGHAT and CDR2 is FQNNGV in the germline V gene. The CDR3 is 15 residues long. Many counts were recorded for this clonotype. Its target is unknown. Time point indicated: patch test 1, 2 weeks after DPC sensitization. As for treatment: therapeutic diphenylcyclopropenone sensitization with weekly scalp DPC. Study-level points and caveats: Expanded TCR counts at PT1 went up together with patch test score, a positive correlation.

TCRdb re-called the RACE reads through MiXCR, storing one row per CDR3 protein. This sample has about 380,000 distinct CDR3 sequences, with 4.8% found just once. Sequenced material: whole blood, taken in connection with sensitization to the hapten diphenylcyclopropenone (DPC). The sequence was collected from a woman aged 45-59 years with alopecia areata. Some clones in this sample may be carry-over from other donors' samples. The chain carries TRBV11-2 and TRBJ2-1, with 9 bases fitting TRBD2. This chain's CDR3 is CASRPAGGPDNEQFF. CDR3 DNA sequence: TGTGCCAGCAGGCCGGCGGGAGGGCCCGACAATGAGCAGTTCTTC.